This TCR beta chain was obtained from a study of prognosis after radiotherapy for stage I lung cancer. The CDR3 extends over 16 amino acids. Germline-derived CDR1 and CDR2 are MDHEN and SYDVKM. This clonotype was seen repeatedly, ten times or more. This may come from a read error, since a much larger clone is one base off. Researchers used two-round multiplex PCR to amplify TCR beta CDR3 starting from genomic DNA. Initially, in first-round PCR, primers specific to each TRBV and TRBJ gene were used. TCRdb re-called the multiplex PCR reads through MiXCR, storing one row per CDR3 protein. Of 11,000 to 15,000 distinct CDR3 sequences in the sample, around 33% were seen once.

V is TRBV28 and J is TRBJ1-3; D gene uncertain. This TCR came from a donor over 45 with non-small cell lung cancer. The sequences come from PBMCs, collected before or after stereotactic body radiation therapy (not recorded which). The CDR3 here is CASRFGPVSSGNTMYF. CDR3 sequence (DNA): TGTGCCAGCAGATTCGGGCCGGTGAGCTCTGGAAACACCATGTATTTT.